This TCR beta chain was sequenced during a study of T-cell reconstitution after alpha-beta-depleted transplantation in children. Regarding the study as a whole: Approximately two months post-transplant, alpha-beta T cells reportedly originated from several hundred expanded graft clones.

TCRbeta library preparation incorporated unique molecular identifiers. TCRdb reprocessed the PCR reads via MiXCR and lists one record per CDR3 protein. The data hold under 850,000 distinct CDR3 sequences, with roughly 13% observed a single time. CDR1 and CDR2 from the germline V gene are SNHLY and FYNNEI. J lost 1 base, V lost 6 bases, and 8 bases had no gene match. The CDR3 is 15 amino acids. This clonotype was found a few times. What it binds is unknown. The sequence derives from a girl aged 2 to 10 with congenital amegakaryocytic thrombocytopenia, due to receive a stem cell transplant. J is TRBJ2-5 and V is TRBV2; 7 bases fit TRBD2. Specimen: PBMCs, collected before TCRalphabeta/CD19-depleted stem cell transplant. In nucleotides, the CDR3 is TGTGCCAGCAGCGGGAGCGGGACCTTCCAAGAGACCCAGTACTTC. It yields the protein CASSGSGTFQETQYF.